Sequencing of this T cell receptor (beta chain) was carried out in a study of Graves' ophthalmopathy and Graves' hyperthyroidism. Hyperthyroidism patients had new diagnoses, durations under 2 months, and ages of 18 to 65. Clinicians diagnosed using symptoms, serum thyroxine, TRAb, thyroid ultrasound and orbital computed tomography. This clonotype was picked up many times. Its specificity is not known. Overall study findings and caveats: Clonotypes were expanded in thyroid at above 0.001 frequency, and most also appeared in blood. For separating ophthalmopathy from stable hyperthyroidism, a 13-signature model gave over 85% sensitivity and around 80% specificity.

This CDR3 comprises 16 residues. Per the germline V gene, CDR1 is DFQATT and CDR2 is SNEGSKA (reference sequence). The trim removed 0 bases at V and 7 bases at J, leaving 10 bases unmatched. Using RNA transcripts, the TCR beta CDR3 regions were amplified. RT-PCR with HTBI primers came first, then second-round multiplex PCR. From the multiplex PCR reads, TCRdb called clonotypes with MiXCR, one entry per CDR3 protein. The data contain 400,000 or so distinct CDR3 sequences, approximately 18% of them seen just once; the ten biggest clones take up roughly 2.6%. The receptor's source is an adult woman with stable Graves' hyperthyroidism. The material sequenced was peripheral blood. This chain joins TRBV20-1 and TRBJ2-5; 11 nucleotides agree with TRBD2. In nucleotides, the CDR3 is TGCAGTGCTAGAGACGGGACTAGCGGCCTCCTCGGGACCCAGTACTTC. This sequence encodes CSARDGTSGLLGTQYF.